The 3 T cell receptor beta chains in this list originate from one sample, sequenced in a study of blood T cell repertoires in COVID-19. The data were produced by immunoSEQ multiplex PCR, yet TCRdb's version contains in-frame clones alone and is incomplete. The table includes approximately 94,000 clones, roughly 82% detected once. The sample taken for sequencing was peripheral blood. These receptors all stem from a man aged 55 to 69 with acute or convalescent COVID-19.

J is TRBJ2-1 and V is TRBV28, with D maybe TRBD1 (6 bases). The CDR3 loop spans 15 amino acids. Trimming stripped 6 bases from V and 4 bases from J, with 16 bases between. Germline CDR1 is MDHEN and CDR2 is SYDVKM. The CDR3 loop is CASSIGQTNYNEQFF. The CDR3 DNA sequence: TGTGCCAGCAGCATCGGACAGACCAATTACAATGAGCAGTTCTTC.

V and J are TRBV25-1 and TRBJ1-2; no firm D call. Germline V gives CDR1 MGHDK, CDR2 SYGVNS. This CDR3 is 14 amino acids long. Trimming pared 2 bases from V and 3 bases from J, leaving 10 bases between. CDR3 sequence: CASSEPGRDYGYTF. The DNA of the CDR3 is TGTGCCAGCAGTGAACCTGGGAGGGACTATGGCTACACCTTC.

This chain links TRBV9 with TRBJ2-2; 7 bases line up with TRBD1. The ends lost 3 bases at V and 1 base at J; junction bases unmatched: 6. Germline CDR1 reads SGDLS; CDR2 reads YYNGEE. This CDR3 has 16 residues. This CDR3 is CASSARDRLNTGELFF. The CDR3 DNA reads TGTGCCAGCAGCGCCCGGGACAGATTGAACACCGGGGAGCTGTTTTTT.